This T cell receptor beta chain was observed in a study of PD-1 blockade in classical Hodgkin lymphoma. Study-level results: Similar baseline diversity was found in complete responders and newly diagnosed patients. Healthy donors reportedly exceeded newly diagnosed patients in baseline TCR diversity.

In every patient, relapse followed autologous stem cell transplantation, while exposure to brentuximab vedotin differed. CDR1 is SGDLS and CDR2 is YYNGEE in the germline V gene. The CDR3 contains 14 residues. V was shortened by 4 bases and J by 2 bases, with 13 bases between the two germline ends. By sample fraction, this clone is hyperexpanded. Its antigen is undetermined. Sequencing was performed with immunoSEQ multiplex PCR; in TCRdb, only in-frame clones are kept and a portion is missing. Of about 40,000 clones in the sample, approximately 87% were seen once. The chain combines TRBV9 with TRBJ2-7; D may correspond to TRBD1 or TRBD2 (5 bases each). The source is a human donor with classical Hodgkin lymphoma. The specimen was peripheral blood mononuclear cells (PBMCs), collected at baseline. The CDR3 DNA reads TGTGCCAGCAGCCCCAACCGGGACGCCTACGAGCAGTACTTC. Translated, it gives CASSPNRDAYEQYF.